This T cell receptor beta chain was found in a study of cytomegalovirus exposure and HLA in healthy donors. Clones were sequenced by immunoSEQ multiplex PCR, and TCRdb holds only the in-frame ones, with some missing. Among over 120,000 clones, approximately 88% were seen once, and the ten largest hold 4.5%. This CDR3 comprises 15 residues. Germline assignment: CDR1 MDHEN and CDR2 SYDVKM. V lost 1 base, J lost 2 bases, and 9 bases lay in between. Sequencing used PBMCs. The TCR comes from a man in his late teens or twenties in good health and CMV-seropositive. The genes are TRBV28 and TRBJ1-5; D is possibly TRBD1 (6 bases). In nucleotides, the CDR3 is TGTGCCAGCAGTTTATACCGACAGGGCAATCAGCCCCAGCATTTT. It translates to CASSLYRQGNQPQHF.